These 18 T cell receptor beta chains were sequenced from one sample in a study of blood T cell repertoires in COVID-19. TCRdb's table, derived via immunoSEQ multiplex PCR, lists solely in-frame clones and lacks some. The table includes 65,000 to 80,000 clones, approximately 85% detected once. Sequenced input: peripheral blood. The receptor source for this set is a human donor in a cohort sampled during active COVID-19.

This chain links TRBV19 with TRBJ1-2; D possibly corresponds to TRBD1 (5 bases). Germline V lookup: CDR1 LNHDA, CDR2 SQIVND (reference sequence). V dropped 5 bases and J dropped 8 bases, with 12 bases sitting between them. The CDR3 runs 12 residues. CDR3 bases: TGTGCCAGTAGTGTTCGTAGGGGCGGCTACACCTTC. It yields the protein CASSVRRGGYTF.

The rearrangement links TRBV7-9 to TRBJ1-2, with D maybe TRBD1 (6 bases). CDR1 is SEHNR, CDR2 FQNEAQ, per germline (reference sequence). The CDR3 is made up of 14 amino acids. With 3 bases removed from V and 8 bases from J, the gap between germline ends came to 16 bases. This chain's CDR3 is CASSFQDSLGGYTF. The CDR3 bases are TGTGCCAGCAGCTTCCAGGACAGTTTAGGAGGCTACACCTTC. Combining the CDR3 with reference TRBV7-9 and TRBJ1-2 gives the whole variable domain DTGVSQNPRHKITKRGQNVTFRCDPISEHNRLYWYRQTLGQGPEFLTYFQNEAQLEKSRLLSDRFSAERPKGSFSTLEIQRTEQGDSAMYLCASSFQDSLGGYTFGSGTRLTVV.

V gene TRBV29-1 combines with J gene TRBJ1-6, with unresolved D. Per germline, CDR1 SQVTM and CDR2 ANQGSEA. The CDR3 is made up of 12 amino acids. The V gene lost 4 bases and the J gene lost 3 bases, with 4 bases spanning the gap. Here the CDR3 reads CSVANYNSPLHF. In nucleotides, the CDR3 is TGCAGCGTTGCCAACTATAATTCACCCCTCCACTTT.

This clone was detected a few times. The chain joins TRBV7-9 to TRBJ1-3; possibly TRBD1 for D (6 bases). From germline, CDR1 is SEHNR and CDR2 FQNEAQ (reference sequence). CDR3 length: 15 amino acids. V lost 6 bases to trimming and J lost 0 bases, with 12 bases between them. The CDR3 here is CASRATGSSGNTIYF. DNA of the CDR3: TGTGCCAGCAGGGCGACAGGATCCTCTGGAAACACCATATATTTT.

The chain uses TRBV12-2 and TRBJ1-2; TRBD1 reflects the table's D call only, with no check against the DNA. TRBV12-2 is assigned pseudogene status. The CDR3 is made up of 14 amino acids. CDR3 DNA sequence: TGTGCAAGGGGGACAGGACAGTCGCGGGATGGCTACACCTTC. Residues: CARGTGQSRDGYTF.

This clone has more than one count but fewer than ten. V usage is TRBV11-2 and J usage is TRBJ1-2; TRBD1 might be the D (6 bases). Per germline, CDR1 SGHAT and CDR2 FQNNGV. The V gene lost 1 base and the J gene lost 2 bases, with 11 bases spanning the gap. The CDR3 runs 15 residues. The CDR3 DNA sequence: TGTGCCAGCAGCTTAGGCCCAACAGGGAACTATGGCTACACCTTC. Its translation is CASSLGPTGNYGYTF.

The chain carries TRBV18 and TRBJ2-7; a weak D match, TRBD1 (6 bases). V shed 0 bases and J shed 0 bases, with 9 bases lying between them. The CDR3 is 15 amino acids. Germline V gene lookup returns CDR1 KGHSH and CDR2 LQKENI. CDR3 sequence (DNA): TGTGCCAGCTCACCACCCAGGGGAAGCTCCTACGAGCAGTACTTC. Its translation is CASSPPRGSSYEQYF.

The chain couples TRBV15 to TRBJ2-2; 9 bases line up with TRBD1. J was trimmed by 5 bases and V by 3 bases; bases with no gene match: 7. CDR3 length equals 16 residues. Germline V CDR1 and CDR2: LNHNV, YYDKDF (reference sequence). The CDR3 reads CATSRPPGQGTGELFF. For the CDR3, the DNA is TGTGCCACCAGCAGGCCGCCGGGACAGGGAACCGGGGAGCTGTTTTTT.

The V and J genes are TRBV27 and TRBJ2-5; 9 nucleotides line up with TRBD1. The CDR3 is 13 amino acids. Germline lookup yields CDR1 MNHEY and CDR2 SMNVEV (reference sequence). J gave up 4 bases and V 6 bases, and 3 bases lay outside the gene matches. CDR3 in amino acids: CASRPTGGETQYF. The CDR3 DNA sequence: TGTGCCAGCAGACCGACAGGGGGAGAGACCCAGTACTTC.

The V gene is TRBV2, the J gene TRBJ1-6; a possible D gene is TRBD1 (6 bases). V shed 6 bases and J shed 2 bases, with 11 bases lying between them. The CDR3 runs 15 residues. Germline assignment: CDR1 SNHLY and CDR2 FYNNEI. The CDR3 here is CASSGSGAYNSPLHF. CDR3 nucleotides: TGTGCCAGCAGCGGTTCAGGGGCCTATAATTCACCCCTCCACTTT.

V usage is TRBV3-1 (or the pseudogene TRBV3-2) and J usage is TRBJ2-7, with D possibly matching TRBD2 (5 bases). The CDR3 runs 15 residues. Trimming shortened V by 0 bases and J by 3 bases, and 12 bases separated the two germline ends. The germline gives CDR1 LGHDT, CDR2 YNNKEL (reference sequence). Here the CDR3 reads CASSQDRGYGYEQYF. The CDR3 DNA follows: TGTGCCAGCAGCCAAGATCGGGGTTATGGCTACGAGCAGTACTTC.

The chain employs TRBV7-9 and TRBJ1-2, with a weak D call TRBD1 (6 bases). The ends were cut back, 0 bases at V and 6 bases at J, with 14 bases in the middle. CDR3 length: 15 amino acids. Germline loops: CDR1 SEHNR, CDR2 FQNEAQ (reference sequence). The CDR3 coding sequence is TGTGCCAGCAGCTTAGCCCCCGGACAGTTCCATGGCTACACCTTC. This encodes CASSLAPGQFHGYTF.

In its sample, this clone was seen a few times. The V and J genes are TRBV9 and TRBJ2-1; the D gene is possibly TRBD2 (5 bases). CDR3 length equals 15 residues. The V end lost 4 bases, the J end lost 0 bases, and 11 bases lay between the germline ends. The germline gives CDR1 SGDLS, CDR2 YYNGEE. CDR3 sequence (DNA): TGTGCCAGCAGCCCAGCGGTTCTCTCCTACAATGAGCAGTTCTTC. This sequence encodes CASSPAVLSYNEQFF.

The chain employs TRBV29-1 and TRBJ2-1; TRBD1 agrees at 7 bases. V was clipped by 3 bases and J by 0 bases; unmatched bases: 5. The length of the CDR3 is 15 residues. Germline V CDR1 and CDR2: SQVTM, ANQGSEA. The DNA of the CDR3 is TGCAGCGTTGATGGGACAGAGAGCTCCTACAATGAGCAGTTCTTC. It translates to CSVDGTESSYNEQFF.

The chain joins TRBV2 to TRBJ1-1; D unresolved. Germline V gene sequence: CDR1 SNHLY, CDR2 FYNNEI. The ends were cut back, 10 bases at V and 5 bases at J, with 23 bases in the middle. The CDR3 covers 15 residues. The CDR3 coding sequence is TGTGCCACCAAAAGGGAAAGGGCCTCGGGGACTGAAGCTTTCTTT. It specifies CATKRERASGTEAFF.

J is TRBJ2-7 and V is TRBV2; the match to TRBD1 covers 7 bases. The CDR3 sequence is 14 residues long. V lost 8 bases and J lost 1; bases outside the gene matches: 8. Germline V gene sequence: CDR1 SNHLY, CDR2 FYNNEI. In DNA, the CDR3 is TGTGCCAGCCGGACGAGGACAGGTTCCTACGAGCAGTACTTC. As protein: CASRTRTGSYEQYF. The complete variable domain, with remaining parts taken from reference TRBV2 and TRBJ2-7, reads EPEVTQTPSHQVTQMGQEVILRCVPISNHLYFYWYRQILGQKVEFLVSFYNNEISEKSEIFDDQFSVERPDGSNFTLKIRSTKLEDSAMYFCASRTRTGSYEQYFGPGTRLTVT.

The chain employs TRBV2 and TRBJ2-7; possible D gene TRBD2, 6 bases. Germline-derived CDR1 and CDR2 are SNHLY and FYNNEI. V was pared by 7 bases and J by 1 base, with 17 bases between. There are 15 residues in the CDR3. CDR3 DNA sequence: TGTGCCAGCACGGGCGGGAATTTGGGGTCCTACGAGCAGTACTTC. It is translated as CASTGGNLGSYEQYF.

The rearrangement uses TRBV6-1 and TRBJ2-5, with D possibly matching TRBD2 (5 bases). Trimming took 2 bases from V and 7 from J, leaving 14 bases between them. The CDR3 runs to 14 residues. The germline V gene encodes CDR1 MNHNS and CDR2 SASEGT. CDR3 residues: CASSEQRRWVTQYF. In DNA, the CDR3 is TGTGCCAGCAGTGAACAGCGGAGGTGGGTGACCCAGTACTTC.